This TCR beta chain emerged from a study of shared clonotypes between healthy human individuals. In regard to this clone: The antigen is not known.

The repertoire was sequenced with immunoSEQ multiplex PCR; TCRdb's copy has only in-frame clones and lacks some. The table has about 2.1 million clones, roughly 95% seen once. Study-level results: Richness estimates generally favored naive over memory subsets.

This CDR3 region has 19 residues. V was pared by 6 bases and J by 2 bases, with 21 bases of the junction left unmatched. Germline lookup yields CDR1 SGHNT and CDR2 YYREEE (reference sequence). In the naive CD8 group, cells lacked CD45RO and were positively selected for CCR7, so terminally differentiated effector memory CD45RA+ cells were left out. The V and J genes are TRBV5-4 and TRBJ2-5, with 8 bases lining up with TRBD2. Specimen: naive CD8+ T cells from PBMCs. The sequence was collected from a man aged 18 to 35 in good health. Some clones in this sample may be carry-over from other donors' samples. The CDR3 region has the DNA TGTGCCAGCACCCTTGGAGGGCTAGCGGGTTTTGCAGGGCAAGAGACCCAGTACTTC. Its translation is CASTLGGLAGFAGQETQYF.